These 8 T cell receptor beta chains originate from one sample sequenced in a study of T cells in Graves' hyperthyroidism and ophthalmopathy. Researchers took RNA transcripts and amplified the TCR beta CDR3 regions from them. When the TCR CDR3 underwent first-round RT-PCR, the HTBI primer set was used. Using its own MiXCR run on the multiplex PCR reads, TCRdb lists one record per CDR3 protein. Here the sample spans about 400,000 distinct CDR3 sequences, 15% being singletons. What was sequenced was blood. These TCRs come from a woman aged 25 to 45 with Graves' hyperthyroidism.

This clonotype was seen ten or more times. This chain connects TRBV3-1 to TRBJ1-5; D remains ambiguous. Trimming stripped 0 bases from V and 3 bases from J, with 3 bases between. CDR3 length equals 13 residues. From germline, CDR1 is LGHDT and CDR2 YNNKEL (reference sequence). CDR3 DNA: TGTGCCAGCAGCCAAGACTACAATCAGCCCCAGCATTTT. Translating gives CASSQDYNQPQHF.

The V and J genes are TRBV10-1 and TRBJ2-1; D is perhaps TRBD1 or TRBD2 (6 bases each). Trimming pared 0 bases from V and 3 bases from J, leaving 9 bases between. This CDR3 is built from 15 residues. In germline, CDR1 is WNHNN, CDR2 SYGVQD (reference sequence). The CDR3 is CASSESRGDYNEQFF. In DNA, the CDR3 is TGCGCCAGCAGTGAGTCAAGGGGGGACTACAATGAGCAGTTCTTC.

This clonotype has more than one count but fewer than ten. The chain uses TRBV10-2 and TRBJ1-5; the D is unclear. Germline CDR1 reads WSHSY; CDR2 reads SAAADI. The CDR3 runs to 14 residues. The V end was cut by 2 bases, the J end by 4 bases, with 9 bases between. CDR3: CASSETTHNQPQHF. CDR3 in DNA: TGCGCCAGCAGTGAGACGACACATAATCAGCCCCAGCATTTT.

This clonotype was observed a few times. The chain carries TRBV20-1 and TRBJ1-3; D unclear. Germline-derived CDR1 and CDR2 are DFQATT and SNEGSKA (reference sequence). The CDR3 runs 14 residues. Trimming pared 0 bases from V and 3 bases from J, leaving 9 bases between. DNA for the CDR3: TGCAGTGCTAGAGATTGGGCAGTTGGAAACACCATATATTTT. Translated, it gives CSARDWAVGNTIYF.

The J gene is TRBJ2-3, the V gene TRBV20-1; no clear D gene. V shed 6 bases and J shed 7 bases, with 20 bases lying between them. Germline V gives CDR1 DFQATT, CDR2 SNEGSKA (reference sequence). The CDR3 consists of 14 residues. The CDR3 region is CSADGLPILNTQYF. CDR3 bases: TGCAGTGCCGACGGGCTTCCGATACTAAATACGCAGTATTTT.

This clonotype appeared a few times. This rearrangement joins TRBV7-9 to TRBJ2-7, with D possibly called TRBD1 or TRBD2 (5 bases each). The CDR3 length is 17 residues. Germline CDR1 is SEHNR and CDR2 is FQNEAQ (reference sequence). The V gene lost 6 bases and the J gene lost 3 bases, with 24 bases spanning the gap. The CDR3, as DNA: TGTGCCAGCAGTCCCCCAATCCCGAACGAGGGGATCTACGAGCAGTACTTC. It encodes CASSPPIPNEGIYEQYF.

In its sample, this clonotype was seen many times. This chain links TRBV24-1 with TRBJ2-1; TRBD1 is a possible D gene (6 bases). CDR3 length: 16 amino acids. Germline CDR1 reads KGHDR; CDR2 reads SFDVKD. Trimming stripped 4 bases from V and 0 bases from J, with 12 bases between. This chain's CDR3 is CATSDGQRGSYNEQFF. The DNA of the CDR3 is TGTGCCACCAGTGACGGACAGAGGGGCTCCTACAATGAGCAGTTCTTC.

On this clonotype itself: Because it lacks the conserved phenylalanine or tryptophan at the end, this CDR3 is likely a read error. The chain is built from TRBV12-3 or TRBV12-4 and TRBJ1-5; TRBD1 matches 11 bases. V dropped 6 bases and J dropped 2; count of bases not matched to a gene: 3. The CDR3 totals 15 residues. CDR3 DNA sequence: TGTGCCAGCAGACGGACAGGGGGCGGCAATCAGCCCCAGCATTCT. Its protein product is CASRRTGGGNQPQHS.